The 28 T cell receptor beta chains below all came from one sample that was sequenced in a study of breast tumors, draining lymph nodes, adjacent tissues. TCRdb processed the multiplex PCR reads anew with MiXCR; each CDR3 protein has one entry. The sample contains 60,000 to 75,000 distinct CDR3 sequences, around 60% of which appear only once. Sequenced sample: breast tumor tissue. These receptor sequences come from a female donor with breast cancer. Some clones in this sample may be carry-over from other donors' samples.

Here the CDR3 DNA reads TGTGCCAGCAGCCCGGGACACCGCACAGATACGCAGTATTTT. Residues: CASSPGHRTDTQYF. This rearrangement joins TRBV5-5 to TRBJ2-3, with D maybe TRBD1 (6 bases). In germline, CDR1 is SGHKS, CDR2 YYEKEE (reference sequence). V lost 4 bases and J lost 1, with 10 bases in between. The CDR3 covers 14 residues.

This clonotype has just a few counts. The chain links TRBV24-1 to TRBJ2-3; D possibly corresponds to TRBD2 (7 bases). CDR3 size: 13 residues. Trimming shortened V by 9 bases and J by 2 bases, and 11 bases separated the two germline ends. Germline V gene data show CDR1 as KGHDR and CDR2 as SFDVKD. Here the CDR3 DNA reads TGTGCCACCGGGGGGGACAACACAGATACGCAGTATTTT. Amino acid sequence: CATGGDNTDTQYF.

This clonotype was seen only once. The V call is TRBV2, the J call TRBJ1-4; 7 nucleotides line up with TRBD1. V shed 6 bases and J 6 bases; nucleotides not matched to a gene: 7. This CDR3 has 14 residues. CDR1 is SNHLY, CDR2 FYNNEI, per germline. CDR3 nucleotide sequence: TGTGCCAGCAGCCCAGGGGGGGAGGATGAAAAACTGTTTTTT. Protein: CASSPGGEDEKLFF.

The gene calls are TRBV4-2 and TRBJ2-7; 8 bases agree with TRBD1. From germline, CDR1 is LGHNA and CDR2 YNFKEQ. This CDR3 contains 13 residues. V lost 8 bases to trimming and J lost 3 bases; unmatched junction nucleotides: 6. The CDR3 here is CASSGQGDYEQYF. The CDR3 DNA is TGTGCCAGCTCCGGACAGGGCGACTACGAGCAGTACTTC.

Comment on this clonotype: The junction differs from germline at one of its ends, possibly a read error. This chain links TRBV24-1 with TRBJ2-5; D may be TRBD2 (5 bases). The CDR3 is made up of 14 amino acids. Germline CDR1 KGHDR, CDR2 SFDVKD. The CDR3 loop reads CASSFVSGKETQYF. CDR3 DNA sequence: TGCGCCAGCAGCTTCGTCTCGGGAAAAGAGACCCAGTACTTC.

The chain links TRBV29-1 to TRBJ1-2, with D possibly matching TRBD1 (5 bases). Trimming took 3 bases from V and 5 from J, leaving 10 bases between them. CDR3 length equals 12 residues. The germline CDR1 and CDR2 sequences are SQVTM and ANQGSEA. For the CDR3, the DNA is TGCAGCGTTGAGCAGGGATCGTATGGCTACACCTTC. Translation gives CSVEQGSYGYTF.

This clonotype has a single count. The chain has TRBV7-2 and TRBJ2-5, with D possibly matching TRBD2 (6 bases). Trimming shortened V by 5 bases and J by 3 bases, and 28 bases separated the two germline ends. The CDR3 runs to 19 residues. Germline V gives CDR1 SGHTA, CDR2 FQGNSA. CDR3 DNA sequence: TGTGCCAGCAGCCCGGAGGACGCGGCTTTTAGCGGTCTTAAAGAGACCCAGTACTTC. Translated, it gives CASSPEDAAFSGLKETQYF.

The chain joins TRBV6-1 to TRBJ2-5; 13 bases are a match to TRBD2. Germline CDR1 is MNHNS and CDR2 is SASEGT. The J segment lost 0 bases and the V segment lost 6 bases, leaving 1 base of the junction unmatched. The CDR3 runs 15 residues. The CDR3 DNA is TGTGCCAGCAGGGGACTAGCGGGGTACCAAGAGACCCAGTACTTC. Its translation: CASRGLAGYQETQYF.

This clonotype showed up just a few times. This chain uses TRBV20-1 with TRBJ2-3, with 16 bases matching TRBD2. J was trimmed by 1 base and V by 6 bases; bases with no gene match: 16. There are 20 residues in the CDR3. The germline V gene has CDR1 DFQATT and CDR2 SNEGSKA (reference sequence). The CDR3 region is CSASMRGGLAGGPGTDTQYF. CDR3 coding DNA: TGCAGTGCCAGTATGAGAGGGGGACTAGCGGGGGGGCCTGGCACAGATACGCAGTATTTT.

This clonotype was seen repeatedly, ten times or more. This chain uses TRBV7-9 with TRBJ2-2; the D gene is possibly TRBD2 (5 bases). The CDR3 sequence is 12 residues long. Trimming removed 4 bases at V and 5 bases at J, with 5 bases between. Germline CDR1 and CDR2: SEHNR and FQNEAQ (reference sequence). CDR3 sequence (DNA): TGTGCCAGCAGCTGGACTACCGGGGAGCTGTTTTTT. Protein sequence: CASSWTTGELFF.

This clonotype has at least ten counts. The chain recombines TRBV11-2 with TRBJ1-4; no clear D gene. Germline V gene lookup returns CDR1 SGHAT and CDR2 FQNNGV. The CDR3 sequence is 13 residues long. V was trimmed by 4 bases and J by 8 bases, leaving 11 bases between them. The CDR3 protein is CASSSPVGEKLFF. DNA for the CDR3: TGTGCCAGCAGCTCCCCGGTAGGCGAAAAACTGTTTTTT.

V and J are TRBV20-1 and TRBJ2-7, with TRBD1 identical over 7 bases. Germline loops: CDR1 DFQATT, CDR2 SNEGSKA (reference sequence). The J segment lost 3 bases and the V segment lost 6 bases, leaving 11 bases of the junction unmatched. The CDR3 is made up of 14 amino acids. The CDR3 sequence is CSATGTASIYEQYF. CDR3 nucleotides: TGCAGTGCAACTGGGACAGCCTCGATCTACGAGCAGTACTTC.

Details on this clonotype: This may come from a read error, since a much larger clone is one base off. The chain is built from TRBV6-1 and TRBJ1-2; D ambiguous. The CDR3 runs 11 residues. The ends were cut back, 5 bases at V and 14 bases at J, with 15 bases in the middle. The germline gives CDR1 MNHNS, CDR2 SASEGT. CDR3 bases: TGTGCCAGCAGTCAATCGGAGCGATGTACCTTC. This codes for CASSQSERCTF.

With respect to this clonotype: Lacking the conserved final phenylalanine or tryptophan, this CDR3 likely reflects a read error. Because the CDR3's place on the DNA is in doubt, the DNA is left out and the CDR3 is given as listed by TCRdb. The J gene is TRBJ2-1, the V gene TRBV19; TRBD2 reflects the table's D call only, with no check against the DNA. The CDR3 length equals 16 residues, ends included. Germline values: CDR1 LNHDA, CDR2 SQIVND (reference sequence). CDR3 loop: CASSVTLAGGNNEQVY.

The V and J genes are TRBV6-4 and TRBJ1-6; 8 positions match TRBD1. Trimming at V came to 10 bases and at J to 10 bases, leaving 9 bases not matched to a gene. Germline-derived CDR1 and CDR2 are MRHNA and SNTAGT. The CDR3 consists of 13 residues. CDR3 in amino acids: CATGTGGNSPLHF. DNA of the CDR3: TGTGCCACCGGGACAGGCGGGAACTCACCCCTCCACTTT.

The V call is TRBV5-1, the J call TRBJ2-3; no definite D call. V shed 5 bases and J shed 6 bases, with 10 bases lying between them. CDR1 is SGHRS and CDR2 is YFSETQ in the germline V gene. The CDR3 has 12 amino acids. CDR3 sequence reads: CASRFSSDTQYF. The CDR3 nucleotides read TGCGCCAGCAGGTTTAGCTCCGATACGCAGTATTTT.

In regard to this clonotype: One junction end disagrees with the germline gene, perhaps due to a read error. The chain links TRBV7-9 to TRBJ2-6; D is possibly TRBD1 or TRBD2 (5 bases each). Per the germline V gene, CDR1 is SEHNR and CDR2 is FQNEAQ (reference sequence). This CDR3 has 15 residues. The CDR3 DNA is TGTGCCAGCAGCTTAATGGGGTCCGGGGCCAACGTCCTGCCTTTC. Protein product: CASSLMGSGANVLPF.

This clonotype was recorded at least ten times. V gene TRBV6-1 combines with J gene TRBJ1-2; perhaps TRBD1 as D (5 bases). Germline values: CDR1 MNHNS, CDR2 SASEGT. V lost 4 bases and J 3 bases, leaving 15 bases between the germline ends. The CDR3 totals 15 residues. CDR3 residues: CASSAWAGGDYGYTF. The CDR3 nucleotides read TGTGCCAGCAGTGCCTGGGCGGGGGGAGACTATGGCTACACCTTC.

This chain joins TRBV27 and TRBJ2-5; D is ambiguous. V gave up 5 bases and J gave up 5 bases, with 12 bases separating them. CDR3 size: 13 residues. The V gene's germline CDR1 is MNHEY and CDR2 SMNVEV (reference sequence). The chain's CDR3 is CASSPTRPETQYF. CDR3 coding DNA: TGTGCCAGCAGTCCCACCCGTCCGGAGACCCAGTACTTC.

The V gene is TRBV24-1, the J gene TRBJ2-7; TRBD1 agrees at 8 bases. The CDR3 covers 12 residues. The germline V gene encodes CDR1 KGHDR and CDR2 SFDVKD. V was clipped by 9 bases and J by 6 bases; unmatched bases: 6. The CDR3: CATSTGAGEQYF. CDR3 DNA sequence: TGTGCCACCTCGACAGGGGCCGGCGAGCAGTACTTC.

This clonotype has just a few counts. The CDR3 sequence is CASSDSTYEQYF. The CDR3 coding sequence is TGCGCCAGCAGTGACAGTACCTACGAGCAGTACTTC. The V call is TRBV10-1, the J call TRBJ2-7; D gene unclear. Germline assignment: CDR1 WNHNN and CDR2 SYGVQD (reference sequence). V shed 3 bases and J shed 2 bases, with 5 bases lying between them. The CDR3 has 12 amino acids.

The chain recombines TRBV13 with TRBJ2-7; 7 positions agree with TRBD1. Trimming removed 2 bases from V and 3 bases from J; junction bases left unmatched: 19. Germline CDR1 reads PRHDT; CDR2 reads FYEKMQ (reference sequence). The CDR3 has 19 amino acids. The CDR3 DNA is TGTGCCAGCAGCTTACTGGGGCAGGGGGTAGGGCGGAGCCACTACGAGCAGTACTTC. This translates into CASSLLGQGVGRSHYEQYF.

For this clonotype: Lacking the conserved final phenylalanine or tryptophan, this CDR3 likely reflects a read error. The limits of the CDR3 on the DNA are not certain, so only TCRdb's listed CDR3 is given. CDR3 amino acids: CASSPRGTDSTY. The chain employs TRBV5-1 and TRBJ1-2; TRBD1 was called by the table and not checked on the DNA. CDR1 SGHRS and CDR2 YFSETQ come from the germline V gene. The CDR3 numbers 12 amino acids, ends counted.

The chain has TRBV19 and TRBJ1-2, with D uncertain. V was clipped by 10 bases and J by 8 bases, with 11 bases between them. CDR3 length equals 10 residues. The germline V gene has CDR1 LNHDA and CDR2 SQIVND (reference sequence). The CDR3 spells CATDSGGYTF. The CDR3 nucleotides are TGTGCCACAGACTCTGGAGGCTACACCTTC. Together with reference TRBV19 and TRBJ1-2, the CDR3 gives the full variable domain: DGGITQSPKYLFRKEGQNVTLSCEQNLNHDAMYWYRQDPGQGLRLIYYSQIVNDFQKGDIAEGYSVSREKKESFPLTVTSAQKNPTAFYLCATDSGGYTFGSGTRLTVV.

This clonotype is medium-sized in the sample. The gene calls are TRBV30 and TRBJ2-1; the match to TRBD2 covers 9 bases. CDR3 length: 14 residues. V lost 3 bases and J lost 9; bases outside the gene matches: 9. CDR1 and CDR2 from the germline V gene are GTSNPN and SVGIG (reference sequence). The CDR3 sequence is CAWSGSGRMAEQFF. CDR3 coding DNA: TGTGCCTGGAGCGGAAGCGGGAGGATGGCTGAGCAGTTCTTC.

This clonotype was seen many times. The V gene is TRBV11-2, the J gene TRBJ2-5; D might be TRBD1 or TRBD2, each matching 5 bases. From germline, CDR1 is SGHAT and CDR2 FQNNGV. V was cut by 5 bases and J by 2 bases, with 12 bases left in between. CDR3 length: 14 amino acids. DNA of the CDR3: TGTGCCAGCAGCCTCTGGGACCATCAAGAGACCCAGTACTTC. This gives the protein CASSLWDHQETQYF. Full variable domain (outside the CDR3, taken from reference TRBV11-2 and TRBJ2-5): EAGVAQSPRYKIIEKRQSVAFWCNPISGHATLYWYQQILGQGPKLLIQFQNNGVVDDSQLPKDRFSAERLKGVDSTLKIQPAKLEDSAVYLCASSLWDHQETQYFGPGTRLLVL.

This chain links TRBV19 with TRBJ2-2; D remains unclear. The CDR3 extends over 14 amino acids. V lost 1 base to trimming and J lost 5 bases, with 8 bases between them. Germline V gene sequence: CDR1 LNHDA, CDR2 SQIVND (reference sequence). The CDR3 protein is CASSIGGITGELFF. DNA of the CDR3: TGTGCCAGTAGTATAGGAGGAATTACCGGGGAGCTGTTTTTT.

The chain links TRBV24-1 to TRBJ2-7; possible D gene TRBD1, 5 bases. With 3 bases removed from V and 3 bases from J, the gap between germline ends came to 17 bases. CDR1 is KGHDR, CDR2 SFDVKD, per germline. CDR3 length equals 16 residues. In DNA, the CDR3 is TGTGCCACCAGTGATCAGACAGCTGGCGTGTTCTACGAGCAGTACTTC. Its translation is CATSDQTAGVFYEQYF.